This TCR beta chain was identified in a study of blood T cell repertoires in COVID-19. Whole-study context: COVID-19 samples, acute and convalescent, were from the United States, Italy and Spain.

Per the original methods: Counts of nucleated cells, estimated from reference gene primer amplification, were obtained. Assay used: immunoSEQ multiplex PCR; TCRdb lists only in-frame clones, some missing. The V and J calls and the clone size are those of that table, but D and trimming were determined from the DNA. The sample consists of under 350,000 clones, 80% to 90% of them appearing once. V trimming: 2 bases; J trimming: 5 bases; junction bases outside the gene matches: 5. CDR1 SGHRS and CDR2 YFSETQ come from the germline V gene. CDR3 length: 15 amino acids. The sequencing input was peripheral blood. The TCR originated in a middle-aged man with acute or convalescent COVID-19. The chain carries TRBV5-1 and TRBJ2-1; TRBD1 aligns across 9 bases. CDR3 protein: CASSLWDRANNEQFF. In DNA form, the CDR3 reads TGCGCCAGCAGCTTATGGGACAGGGCCAACAATGAGCAGTTCTTC. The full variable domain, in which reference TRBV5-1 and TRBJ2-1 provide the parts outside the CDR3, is KAGVTQTPRYLIKTRGQQVTLSCSPISGHRSVSWYQQTPGQGLQFLFEYFSETQRNKGNFPGRFSGRQFSNSRSEMNVSTLELGDSALYLCASSLWDRANNEQFFGPGTRLTVL.